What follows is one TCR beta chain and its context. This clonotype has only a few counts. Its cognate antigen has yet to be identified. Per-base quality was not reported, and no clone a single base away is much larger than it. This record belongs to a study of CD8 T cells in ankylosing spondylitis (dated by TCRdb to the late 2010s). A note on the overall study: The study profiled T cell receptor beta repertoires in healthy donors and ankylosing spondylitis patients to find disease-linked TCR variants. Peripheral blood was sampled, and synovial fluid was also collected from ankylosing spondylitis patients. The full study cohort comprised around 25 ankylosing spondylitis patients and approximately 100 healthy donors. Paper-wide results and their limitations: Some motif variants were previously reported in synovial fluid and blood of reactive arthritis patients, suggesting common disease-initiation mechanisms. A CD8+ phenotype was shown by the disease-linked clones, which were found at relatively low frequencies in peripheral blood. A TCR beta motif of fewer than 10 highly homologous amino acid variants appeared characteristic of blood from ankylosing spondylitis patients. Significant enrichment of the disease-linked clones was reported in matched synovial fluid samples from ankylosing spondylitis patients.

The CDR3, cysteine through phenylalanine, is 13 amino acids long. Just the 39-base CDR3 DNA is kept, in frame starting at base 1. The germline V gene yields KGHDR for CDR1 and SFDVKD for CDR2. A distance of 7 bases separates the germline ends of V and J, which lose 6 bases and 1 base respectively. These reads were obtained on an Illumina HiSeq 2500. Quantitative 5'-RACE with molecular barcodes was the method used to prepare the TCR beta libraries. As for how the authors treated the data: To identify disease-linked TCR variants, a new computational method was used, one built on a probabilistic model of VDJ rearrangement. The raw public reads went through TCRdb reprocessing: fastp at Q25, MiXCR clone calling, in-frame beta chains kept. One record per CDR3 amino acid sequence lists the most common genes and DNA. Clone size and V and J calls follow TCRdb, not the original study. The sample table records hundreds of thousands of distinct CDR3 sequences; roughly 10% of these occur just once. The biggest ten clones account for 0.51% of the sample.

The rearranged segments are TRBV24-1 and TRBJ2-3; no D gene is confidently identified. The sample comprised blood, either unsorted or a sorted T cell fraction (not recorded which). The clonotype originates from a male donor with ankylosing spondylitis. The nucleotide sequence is TGTGCCACCAGTCTTCTCGGCACAGATACGCAGTATTTT. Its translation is CATSLLGTDTQYF.